One TCR beta chain is described in this entry. Its antigen is undetermined. Unmatched junction bases numbered 5, after V lost 0 bases and J lost 4 bases. In germline, CDR1 is SGHDT, CDR2 YYEEEE. The CDR3 loop spans 16 amino acids. Method: immunoSEQ multiplex PCR; TCRdb's copy keeps in-frame clones and lacks some. The repertoire holds some 170,000 clones, with more than 80% as singletons. These data are taken from a study of T cell responses to AZD1222 COVID-19 vaccine. Study findings and constraints: Spike-wide vaccine-associated CD4 TCRs dominated at 160-218 and 743-854. Every sample of the repertoires postdated the peak T cell response.

The chain recombines TRBV5-6 with TRBJ2-3, with 10 bases lining up with TRBD2. This specimen was peripheral blood, taken 28 days after the second dose of the MenACWY control vaccine. The source is an adult who received the MenACWY meningococcal vaccine as a control. CDR3 DNA sequence: TGTGCCAGCAGCTTGGTCATAGCGGGAGGATCAGATACGCAGTATTTT. This encodes CASSLVIAGGSDTQYF. Combining the CDR3 with reference TRBV5-6 and TRBJ2-3 gives the whole variable domain DAGVTQSPTHLIKTRGQQVTLRCSPKSGHDTVSWYQQALGQGPQFIFQYYEEEERQRGNFPDRFSGHQFPNYSSELNVNALLLGDSALYLCASSLVIAGGSDTQYFGPGTRLTVL.